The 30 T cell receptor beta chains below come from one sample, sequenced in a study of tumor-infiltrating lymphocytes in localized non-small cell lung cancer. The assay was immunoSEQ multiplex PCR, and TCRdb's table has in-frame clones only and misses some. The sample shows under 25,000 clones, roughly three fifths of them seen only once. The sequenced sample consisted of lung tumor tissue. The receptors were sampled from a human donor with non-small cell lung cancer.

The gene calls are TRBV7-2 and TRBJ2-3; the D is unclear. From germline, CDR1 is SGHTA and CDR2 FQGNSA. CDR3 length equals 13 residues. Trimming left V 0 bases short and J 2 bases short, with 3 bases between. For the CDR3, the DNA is TGTGCCAGCAGCTTAGCGATCACAGATACGCAGTATTTT. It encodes CASSLAITDTQYF.

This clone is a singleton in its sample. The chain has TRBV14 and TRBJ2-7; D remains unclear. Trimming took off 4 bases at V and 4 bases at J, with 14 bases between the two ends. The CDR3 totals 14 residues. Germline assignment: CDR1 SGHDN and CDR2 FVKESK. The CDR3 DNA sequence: TGTGCCAGCAGCCCAGTTGCAACGGGTTACGAGCAGTACTTC. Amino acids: CASSPVATGYEQYF.

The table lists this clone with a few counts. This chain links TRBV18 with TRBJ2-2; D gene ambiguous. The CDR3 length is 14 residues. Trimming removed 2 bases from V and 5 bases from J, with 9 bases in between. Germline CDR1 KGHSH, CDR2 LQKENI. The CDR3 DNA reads TGTGCCAGCTCACCAAGGGTTGGTACCGGGGAGCTGTTTTTT. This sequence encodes CASSPRVGTGELFF.

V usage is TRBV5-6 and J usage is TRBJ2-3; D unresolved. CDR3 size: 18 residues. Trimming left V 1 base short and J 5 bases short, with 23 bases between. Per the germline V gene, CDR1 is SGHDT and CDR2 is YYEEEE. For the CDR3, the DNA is TGTGCCAGCAGCTTGTTCATCCCATCCCGCGAGAGAGAAGATACGCAGTATTTT. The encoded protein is CASSLFIPSREREDTQYF.

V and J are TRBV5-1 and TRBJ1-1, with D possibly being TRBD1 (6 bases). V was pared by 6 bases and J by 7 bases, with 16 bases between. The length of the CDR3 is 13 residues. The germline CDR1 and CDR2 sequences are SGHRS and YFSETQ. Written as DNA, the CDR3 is TGCGCCAGCACTCGGGGGGGGGCGAATGAAGCTTTCTTT. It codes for CASTRGGANEAFF.

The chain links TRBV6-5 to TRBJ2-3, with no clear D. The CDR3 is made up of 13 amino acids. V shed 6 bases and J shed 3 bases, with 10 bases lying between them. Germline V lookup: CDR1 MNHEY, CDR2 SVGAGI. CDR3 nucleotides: TGTGCCAGCAGACCACTACTAACAGATACGCAGTATTTT. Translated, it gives CASRPLLTDTQYF.

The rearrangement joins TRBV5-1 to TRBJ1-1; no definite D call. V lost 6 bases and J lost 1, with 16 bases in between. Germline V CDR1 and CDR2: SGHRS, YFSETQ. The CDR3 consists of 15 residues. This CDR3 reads CASKSRDGWNTEAFF. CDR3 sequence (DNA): TGCGCCAGCAAGAGTAGGGATGGGTGGAACACTGAAGCTTTCTTT.

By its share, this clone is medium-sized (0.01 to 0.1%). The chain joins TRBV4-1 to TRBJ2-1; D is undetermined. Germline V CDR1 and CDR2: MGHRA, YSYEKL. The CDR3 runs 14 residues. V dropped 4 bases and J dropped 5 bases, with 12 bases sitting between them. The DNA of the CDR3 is TGCGCCAGCAGCCTAAGAACGTTGGACAATGAGCAGTTCTTC. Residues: CASSLRTLDNEQFF.

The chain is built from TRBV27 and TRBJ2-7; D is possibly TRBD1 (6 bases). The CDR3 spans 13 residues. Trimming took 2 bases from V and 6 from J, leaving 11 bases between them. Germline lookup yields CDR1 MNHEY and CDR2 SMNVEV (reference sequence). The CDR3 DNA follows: TGTGCCAGCAGTTTAGGGCAGGGGACCGAGCAGTACTTC. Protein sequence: CASSLGQGTEQYF.

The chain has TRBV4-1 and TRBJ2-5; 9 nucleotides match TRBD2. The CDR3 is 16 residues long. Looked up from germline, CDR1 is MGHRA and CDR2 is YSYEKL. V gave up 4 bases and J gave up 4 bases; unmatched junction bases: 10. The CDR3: CASSLRSGSSGETQYF. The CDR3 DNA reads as TGCGCCAGCAGCCTCCGTAGCGGGAGTTCGGGAGAGACCCAGTACTTC.

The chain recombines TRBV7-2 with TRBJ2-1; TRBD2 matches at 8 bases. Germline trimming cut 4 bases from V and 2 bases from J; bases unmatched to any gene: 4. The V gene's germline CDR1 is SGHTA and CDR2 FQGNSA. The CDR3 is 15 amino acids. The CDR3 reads CASSSTGLAYNEQFF. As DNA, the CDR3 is TGTGCCAGCAGCTCCACGGGACTAGCCTACAATGAGCAGTTCTTC.

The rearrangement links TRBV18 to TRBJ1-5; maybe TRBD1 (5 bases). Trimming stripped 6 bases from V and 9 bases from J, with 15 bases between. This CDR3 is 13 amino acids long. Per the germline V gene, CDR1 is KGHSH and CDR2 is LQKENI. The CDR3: CASSSGTELPQHF. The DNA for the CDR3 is TGTGCCAGCTCCTCCGGGACCGAGCTGCCCCAGCATTTT. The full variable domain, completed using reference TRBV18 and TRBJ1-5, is NAGVMQNPRHLVRRRGQEARLRCSPMKGHSHVYWYRQLPEEGLKFMVYLQKENIIDESGMPKERFSAEFPKEGPSILRIQQVVRGDSAAYFCASSSGTELPQHFGDGTRLSIL.

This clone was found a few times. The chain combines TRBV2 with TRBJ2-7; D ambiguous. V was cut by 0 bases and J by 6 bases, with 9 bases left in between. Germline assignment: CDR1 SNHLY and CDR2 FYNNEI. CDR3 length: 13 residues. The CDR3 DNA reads TGTGCCAGCAGTGAAGCAGACTGGGGCGAGCAGTACTTC. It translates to CASSEADWGEQYF.

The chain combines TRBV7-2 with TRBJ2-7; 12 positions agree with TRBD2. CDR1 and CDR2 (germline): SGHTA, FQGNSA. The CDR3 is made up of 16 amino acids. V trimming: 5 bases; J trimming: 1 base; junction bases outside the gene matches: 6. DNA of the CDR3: TGTGCCAGCAGCGAGATCGGACTAGCGGGATCCTACGAGCAGTACTTC. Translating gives CASSEIGLAGSYEQYF.

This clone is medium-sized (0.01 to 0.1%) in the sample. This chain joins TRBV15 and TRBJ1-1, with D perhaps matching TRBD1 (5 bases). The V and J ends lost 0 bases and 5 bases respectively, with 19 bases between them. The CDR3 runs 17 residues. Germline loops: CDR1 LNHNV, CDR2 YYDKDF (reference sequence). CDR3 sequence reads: CATSRDPLFSQGTEAFF. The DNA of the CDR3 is TGTGCCACCAGCAGAGATCCCCTATTCTCCCAGGGTACTGAAGCTTTCTTT. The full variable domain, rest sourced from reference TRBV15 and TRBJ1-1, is DAMVIQNPRYQVTQFGKPVTLSCSQTLNHNVMYWYQQKSSQAPKLLFHYYDKDFNNEADTPDNFQSRRPNTSFCFLDIRSPGLGDTAMYLCATSRDPLFSQGTEAFFGQGTRLTVV.

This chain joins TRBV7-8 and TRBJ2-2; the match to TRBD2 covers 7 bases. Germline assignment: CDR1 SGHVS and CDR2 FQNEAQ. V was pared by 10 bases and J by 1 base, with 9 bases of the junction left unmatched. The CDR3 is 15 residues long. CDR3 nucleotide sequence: TGTGCCACCTTAAGACTAGCTCAGAACACCGGGGAGCTGTTTTTT. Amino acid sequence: CATLRLAQNTGELFF.

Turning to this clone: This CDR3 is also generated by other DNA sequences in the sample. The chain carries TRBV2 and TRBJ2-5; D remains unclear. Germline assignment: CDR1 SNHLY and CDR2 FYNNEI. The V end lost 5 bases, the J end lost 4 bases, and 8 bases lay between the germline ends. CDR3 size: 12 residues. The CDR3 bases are TGTGCCAGCAGTCTCAACAGAGAGACCCAGTACTTC. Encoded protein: CASSLNRETQYF.

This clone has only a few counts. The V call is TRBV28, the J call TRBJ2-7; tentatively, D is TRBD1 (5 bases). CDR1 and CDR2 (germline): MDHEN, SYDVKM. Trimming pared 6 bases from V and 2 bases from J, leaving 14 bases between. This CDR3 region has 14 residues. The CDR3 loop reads CASSWRDSPYEQYF. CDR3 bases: TGTGCCAGCAGCTGGAGAGACAGCCCCTACGAGCAGTACTTC.

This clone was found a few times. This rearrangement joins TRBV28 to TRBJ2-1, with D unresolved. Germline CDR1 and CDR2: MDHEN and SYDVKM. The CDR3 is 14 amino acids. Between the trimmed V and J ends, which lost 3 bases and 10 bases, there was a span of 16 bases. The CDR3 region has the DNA TGTGCCAGCAGTTTCGACCCCCAAACGGTAGAGCAGTTCTTC. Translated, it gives CASSFDPQTVEQFF.

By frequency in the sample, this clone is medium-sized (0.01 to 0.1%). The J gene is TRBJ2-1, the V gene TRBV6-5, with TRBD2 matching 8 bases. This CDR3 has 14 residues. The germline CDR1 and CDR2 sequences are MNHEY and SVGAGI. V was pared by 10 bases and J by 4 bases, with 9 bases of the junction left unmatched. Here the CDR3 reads CATSTGGPYNEQFF. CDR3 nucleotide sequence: TGTGCCACCTCCACGGGAGGGCCATACAATGAGCAGTTCTTC.

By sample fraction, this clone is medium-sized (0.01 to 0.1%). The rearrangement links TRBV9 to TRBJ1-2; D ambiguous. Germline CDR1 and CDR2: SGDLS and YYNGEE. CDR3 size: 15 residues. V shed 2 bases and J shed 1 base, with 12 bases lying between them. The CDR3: CASSVGRPSNYGYTF. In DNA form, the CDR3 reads TGTGCCAGCAGCGTTGGCAGGCCTAGTAACTATGGCTACACCTTC.

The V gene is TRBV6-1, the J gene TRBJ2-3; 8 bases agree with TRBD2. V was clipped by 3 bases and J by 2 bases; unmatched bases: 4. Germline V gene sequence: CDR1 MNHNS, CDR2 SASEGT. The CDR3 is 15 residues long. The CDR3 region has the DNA TGTGCCAGCAGTGATAGCGGGGACGACACAGATACGCAGTATTTT. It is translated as CASSDSGDDTDTQYF.

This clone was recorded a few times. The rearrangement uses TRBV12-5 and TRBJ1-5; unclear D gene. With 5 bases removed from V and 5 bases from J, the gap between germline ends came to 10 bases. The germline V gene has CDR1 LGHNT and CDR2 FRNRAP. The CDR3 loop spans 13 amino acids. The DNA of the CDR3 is TGTGCTAGTGGTCAAGAGGGAGATCAGCCCCAGCATTTT. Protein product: CASGQEGDQPQHF.

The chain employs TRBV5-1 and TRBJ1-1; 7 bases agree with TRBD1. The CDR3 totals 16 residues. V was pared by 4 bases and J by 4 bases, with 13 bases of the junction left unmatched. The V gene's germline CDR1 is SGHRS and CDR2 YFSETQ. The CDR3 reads CASSPQGGGRGTEAFF. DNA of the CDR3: TGCGCCAGCAGCCCCCAGGGGGGGGGCAGAGGCACTGAAGCTTTCTTT.

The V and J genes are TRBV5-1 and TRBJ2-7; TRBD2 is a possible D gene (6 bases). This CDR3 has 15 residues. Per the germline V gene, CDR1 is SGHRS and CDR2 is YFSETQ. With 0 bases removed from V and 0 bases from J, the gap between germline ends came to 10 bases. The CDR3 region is CASSLVAGSSYEQYF. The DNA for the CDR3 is TGCGCCAGCAGCTTGGTGGCGGGGAGCTCCTACGAGCAGTACTTC. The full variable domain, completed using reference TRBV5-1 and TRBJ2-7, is KAGVTQTPRYLIKTRGQQVTLSCSPISGHRSVSWYQQTPGQGLQFLFEYFSETQRNKGNFPGRFSGRQFSNSRSEMNVSTLELGDSALYLCASSLVAGSSYEQYFGPGTRLTVT.

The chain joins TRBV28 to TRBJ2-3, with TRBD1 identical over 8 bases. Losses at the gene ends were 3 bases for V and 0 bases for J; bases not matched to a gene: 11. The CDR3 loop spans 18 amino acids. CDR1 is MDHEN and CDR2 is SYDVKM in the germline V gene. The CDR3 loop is CASSLTRQGSRSTDTQYF. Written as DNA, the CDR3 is TGTGCCAGCAGTTTGACTAGACAGGGGAGCCGGAGCACAGATACGCAGTATTTT.

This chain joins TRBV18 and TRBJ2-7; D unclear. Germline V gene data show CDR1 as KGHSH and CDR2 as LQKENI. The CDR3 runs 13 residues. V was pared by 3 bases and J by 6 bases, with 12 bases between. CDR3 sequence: CASSPHPFTEQYF. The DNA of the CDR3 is TGTGCCAGCTCACCGCATCCTTTCACCGAGCAGTACTTC.

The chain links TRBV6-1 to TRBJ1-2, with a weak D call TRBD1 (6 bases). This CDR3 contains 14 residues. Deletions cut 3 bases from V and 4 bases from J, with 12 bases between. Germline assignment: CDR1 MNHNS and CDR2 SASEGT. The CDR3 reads CASSEVRGSYGYTF. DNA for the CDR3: TGTGCCAGCAGTGAGGTCAGGGGAAGCTATGGCTACACCTTC.

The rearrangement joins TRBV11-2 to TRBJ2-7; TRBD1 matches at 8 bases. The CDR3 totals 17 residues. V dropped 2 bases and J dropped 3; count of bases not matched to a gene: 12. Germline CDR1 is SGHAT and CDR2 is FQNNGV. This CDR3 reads CASSLWVVTGANYEQYF. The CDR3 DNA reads TGTGCCAGCAGCTTATGGGTGGTGACAGGGGCAAACTACGAGCAGTACTTC.

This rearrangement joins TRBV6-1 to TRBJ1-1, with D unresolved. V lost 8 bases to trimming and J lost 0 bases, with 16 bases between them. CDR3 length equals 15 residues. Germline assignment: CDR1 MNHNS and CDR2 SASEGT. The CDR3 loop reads CASCGSEYVNTEAFF. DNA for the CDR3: TGTGCCAGCTGCGGTTCGGAGTACGTGAACACTGAAGCTTTCTTT.